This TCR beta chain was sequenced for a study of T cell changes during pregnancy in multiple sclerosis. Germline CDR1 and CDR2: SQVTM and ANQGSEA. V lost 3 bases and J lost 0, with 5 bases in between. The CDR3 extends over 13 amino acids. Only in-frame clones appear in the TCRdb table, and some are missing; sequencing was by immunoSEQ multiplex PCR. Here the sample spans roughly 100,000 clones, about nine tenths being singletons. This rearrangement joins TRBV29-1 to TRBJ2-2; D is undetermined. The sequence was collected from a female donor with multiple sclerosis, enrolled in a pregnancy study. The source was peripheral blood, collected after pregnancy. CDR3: CSVDNTNTGELFF. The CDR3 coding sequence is TGCAGCGTTGATAACACGAACACCGGGGAGCTGTTTTTT.